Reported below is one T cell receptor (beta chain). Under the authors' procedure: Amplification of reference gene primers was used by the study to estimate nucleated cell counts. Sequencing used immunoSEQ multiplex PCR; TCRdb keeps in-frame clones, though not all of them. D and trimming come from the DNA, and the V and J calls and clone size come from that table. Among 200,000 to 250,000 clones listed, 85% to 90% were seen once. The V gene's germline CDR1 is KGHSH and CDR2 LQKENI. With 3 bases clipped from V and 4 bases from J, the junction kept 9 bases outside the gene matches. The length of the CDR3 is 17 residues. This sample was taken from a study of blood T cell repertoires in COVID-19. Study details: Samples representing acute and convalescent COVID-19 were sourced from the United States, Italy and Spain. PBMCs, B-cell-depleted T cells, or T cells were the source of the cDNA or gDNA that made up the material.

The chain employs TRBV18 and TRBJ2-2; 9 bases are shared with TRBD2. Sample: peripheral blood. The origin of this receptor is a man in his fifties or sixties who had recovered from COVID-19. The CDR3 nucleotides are TGTGCCAGCTCACCGAAAGTTAGCGGGAGCTCCACCGGGGAGCTGTTTTTT. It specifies CASSPKVSGSSTGELFF.